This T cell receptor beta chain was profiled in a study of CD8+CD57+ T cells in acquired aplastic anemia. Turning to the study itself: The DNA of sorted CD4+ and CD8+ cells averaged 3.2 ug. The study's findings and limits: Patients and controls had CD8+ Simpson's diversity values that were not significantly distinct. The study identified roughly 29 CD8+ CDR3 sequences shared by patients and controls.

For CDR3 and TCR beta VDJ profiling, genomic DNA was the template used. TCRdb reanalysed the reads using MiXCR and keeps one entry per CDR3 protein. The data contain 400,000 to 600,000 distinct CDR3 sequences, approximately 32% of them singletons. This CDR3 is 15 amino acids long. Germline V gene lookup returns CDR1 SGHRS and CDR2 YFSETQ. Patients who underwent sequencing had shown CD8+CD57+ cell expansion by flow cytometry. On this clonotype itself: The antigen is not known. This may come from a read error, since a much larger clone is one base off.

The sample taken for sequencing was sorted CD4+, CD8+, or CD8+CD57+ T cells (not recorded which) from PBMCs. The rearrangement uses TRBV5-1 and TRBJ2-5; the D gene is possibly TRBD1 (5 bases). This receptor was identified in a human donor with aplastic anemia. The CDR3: CASGLADSRGETQYF. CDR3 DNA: TGCGCCAGCGGCTTGGCCGACAGTCGTGGGGAGACCCAGTACTTC.